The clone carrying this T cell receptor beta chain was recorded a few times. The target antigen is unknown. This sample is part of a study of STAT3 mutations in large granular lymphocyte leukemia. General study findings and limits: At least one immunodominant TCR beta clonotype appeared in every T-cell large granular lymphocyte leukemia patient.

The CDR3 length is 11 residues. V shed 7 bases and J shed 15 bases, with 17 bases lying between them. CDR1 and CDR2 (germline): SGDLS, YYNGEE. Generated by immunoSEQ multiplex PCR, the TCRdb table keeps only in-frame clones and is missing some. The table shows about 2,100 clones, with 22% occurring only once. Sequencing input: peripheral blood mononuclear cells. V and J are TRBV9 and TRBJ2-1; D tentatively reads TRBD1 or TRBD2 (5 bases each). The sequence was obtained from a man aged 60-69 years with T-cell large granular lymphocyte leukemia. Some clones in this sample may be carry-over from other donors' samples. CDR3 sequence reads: CASEGAGRLFF. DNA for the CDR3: TGTGCCAGCGAGGGCGCAGGGCGTCTGTTCTTC.